A single sample gave rise to the 14 T cell receptor beta chains below, sequenced in a study of beta chain features in type 1 diabetes. Study results and limitations: In all four CD4+ subsets, TCRB CDR3 length was significantly, moderately reduced in type 1 diabetes.

Their antigen targets remain unknown. Sequenced material consisted of expressed TCRB transcripts (all of the isolated RNA was reverse transcribed). Data came from immunoSEQ multiplex PCR; TCRdb stores just in-frame clones and leaves some out. The repertoire holds hundreds of thousands of clones, with around 15% as singletons. The sample was naive CD4+ T cells from blood. The receptors come from a man aged 18 to 30 with type 1 diabetes.

The genes are TRBV5-1 and TRBJ2-2; unclear D gene. V was shortened by 3 bases and J by 6 bases, with 15 bases between the two germline ends. The germline CDR1 and CDR2 sequences are SGHRS and YFSETQ. The CDR3 extends over 15 amino acids. The CDR3 DNA reads TGCGCCAGCAGCTCAACTGTCGACCGCTCCGGGGAGCTGTTTTTT. This encodes CASSSTVDRSGELFF.

This sequence joins TRBV7-9 and TRBJ2-3, with 7 positions matching TRBD2. The CDR3 extends over 14 amino acids. The germline gives CDR1 SEHNR, CDR2 FQNEAQ (reference sequence). With V trimmed by 5 bases and J by 1 base, 3 bases remained unmatched. CDR3 loop: CASSNRGGTDTQYF. The CDR3 bases are TGTGCCAGCAGCAATCGGGGGGGCACAGATACGCAGTATTTT.

This clone was seen more than once but under ten times. The chain employs TRBV7-2 and TRBJ1-2; no clear D gene. Germline loops: CDR1 SGHTA, CDR2 FQGNSA. The CDR3 sequence is 17 residues long. Between the trimmed V and J ends, which lost 0 bases and 3 bases, there was a span of 17 bases. The CDR3: CASSLAIVVTNDYGYTF. CDR3 nucleotide sequence: TGTGCCAGCAGCTTAGCGATAGTGGTGACAAACGACTATGGCTACACCTTC.

There are a few counts of this clone. The rearrangement links TRBV10-3 to TRBJ2-7, with TRBD2 as a possible D gene (7 bases). CDR1 ENHRY and CDR2 SYGVKD come from the germline V gene. V was trimmed by 6 bases and J by 4 bases, leaving 13 bases between them. The CDR3 contains 13 residues. CDR3 coding DNA: TGTGCCATCAGCACTGGGAGGGGGTACGAGCAGTACTTC. Amino acids: CAISTGRGYEQYF.

The V and J genes are TRBV23-1 and TRBJ1-2, with no clear D. TRBV23-1 is an open reading frame, and its role is uncertain. V was trimmed by 3 bases and J by 8 bases, leaving 16 bases between them. The CDR3 contains 14 residues. The CDR3 sequence: CASSHNNWAQGYTF. For the CDR3, the DNA is TGCGCCAGCAGTCACAACAACTGGGCCCAAGGCTACACCTTC.

This clone has more than one count but fewer than ten. The chain uses TRBV4-3 and TRBJ1-2; possible D gene TRBD1, 5 bases. Germline V gives CDR1 LGHNA, CDR2 YSLEER. V shed 0 bases and J shed 4 bases, with 18 bases lying between them. This CDR3 region has 17 residues. The DNA of the CDR3 is TGCGCCAGCAGCCAAGATGTACAGGCTCTACTGGGCTATGGCTACACCTTC. It yields the protein CASSQDVQALLGYGYTF.

This clone was seen only a few times. The chain employs TRBV7-2 and TRBJ2-7; D gene unclear. This CDR3 has 11 residues. From germline, CDR1 is SGHTA and CDR2 FQGNSA. V gave up 4 bases and J gave up 4 bases, with 5 bases separating them. CDR3 region: CASSSKYEQYF. CDR3 nucleotides: TGTGCCAGCAGCTCGAAATACGAGCAGTACTTC.

This rearrangement joins TRBV5-1 to TRBJ2-1, with D hard to call. The CDR3 runs 15 residues. Germline V gene lookup returns CDR1 SGHRS and CDR2 YFSETQ. V gave up 0 bases and J gave up 5 bases, with 12 bases separating them. CDR3 DNA: TGCGCCAGCAGCTTGGCGGATGGCGGTCACAATGAGCAGTTCTTC. Translated: CASSLADGGHNEQFF.

This clone was seen a few times. This sequence joins TRBV7-9 and TRBJ2-1; 7 positions match TRBD2. The CDR3 is 15 amino acids. Germline V lookup: CDR1 SEHNR, CDR2 FQNEAQ (reference sequence). V gave up 5 bases and J gave up 4 bases; unmatched junction bases: 8. The CDR3 coding sequence is TGTGCCAGCAGCCTGTGGGACTACCTTTACAATGAGCAGTTCTTC. Translation: CASSLWDYLYNEQFF.

Note on this clone: At one end the junction does not follow the germline gene, possibly because of a read error. The rearrangement links TRBV7-2 to TRBJ1-5; 7 bases match TRBD1. Germline-derived CDR1 and CDR2 are SGHTA and FQGNSA. The CDR3 is made up of 14 amino acids. In DNA, the CDR3 is TGTGCCAGCAGCCTAGCAGGGGGTACCCAGCCCCAGCATTTT. It specifies CASSLAGGTQPQHF.

This clone has only a few counts. The chain combines TRBV27 with TRBJ1-2, with a possible D match to TRBD1 (6 bases). V was trimmed by 7 bases and J by 6 bases, leaving 18 bases between them. Germline CDR1 is MNHEY and CDR2 is SMNVEV (reference sequence). The CDR3 runs 14 residues. In DNA, the CDR3 is TGTGCCAGCACCCCCCTTACAGGGACCCATGGCTACACCTTC. Protein product: CASTPLTGTHGYTF.

The V and J genes are TRBV18 and TRBJ2-3; 7 positions match TRBD2. Trimming cost V 3 bases and J 6 bases; bases outside gene matches: 9. Germline assignment: CDR1 KGHSH and CDR2 LQKENI. The CDR3 is made up of 15 amino acids. CDR3 residues: CASSPRSAGTDTQYF. The CDR3, as DNA: TGTGCCAGCTCACCCCGATCAGCGGGAACGGATACGCAGTATTTT. The full variable domain, in which reference TRBV18 and TRBJ2-3 provide the parts outside the CDR3, is NAGVMQNPRHLVRRRGQEARLRCSPMKGHSHVYWYRQLPEEGLKFMVYLQKENIIDESGMPKERFSAEFPKEGPSILRIQQVVRGDSAAYFCASSPRSAGTDTQYFGPGTRLTVL.

The rearrangement links TRBV13 to TRBJ2-1; the D is unclear. V gave up 0 bases and J gave up 5 bases, with 8 bases separating them. This CDR3 region has 14 residues. CDR1 is PRHDT and CDR2 is FYEKMQ in the germline V gene (reference sequence). The CDR3 DNA reads as TGTGCCAGCAGCTTAGGGGGTGGAGACAATGAGCAGTTCTTC. Translating it yields CASSLGGGDNEQFF.

The CDR3 loop is CSVEAPGIAETQYF. In nucleotides, the CDR3 is TGCAGCGTTGAAGCTCCCGGCATAGCTGAGACCCAGTACTTC. The chain employs TRBV29-1 and TRBJ2-5; D is unclear. The CDR3 spans 14 residues. Trimming took off 1 base at V and 5 bases at J, with 14 bases between the two ends. Germline-derived CDR1 and CDR2 are SQVTM and ANQGSEA.